This T cell receptor (beta chain) is from a study of shared T cell receptors in the human thymus. Here immunoSEQ multiplex PCR was the method, and the copy in TCRdb shows in-frame clones only, minus some. Here the sample spans under 700,000 clones, around three quarters being singletons. The CDR3 has 14 amino acids. Germline-derived CDR1 and CDR2 are LNHDA and SQIVND (reference sequence). Trimming took 5 bases from V and 0 from J; bases not matched to a gene: 4. These data also featured in a second study, about human thymus T cells. This second study notes: The people who donated were healthy Finnish babies having corrective surgery for congenital heart defects. Thymus pieces cut out during corrective heart surgery were the tissue that was used. Blood and thymic repertoires both appeared biased in V and J gene usage. Related studies noted strongly shared thymic repertoires across unrelated people.

The sequencing input was thymocytes. The rearrangement joins TRBV19 to TRBJ2-7; 7 nucleotides match TRBD1. This receptor was obtained from a boy younger than two with a congenital heart defect. CDR3 residues: CASSHRDSSYEQYF. The CDR3 bases are TGTGCCAGTAGTCACCGGGACAGCTCCTACGAGCAGTACTTC.